The next 16 T cell receptor beta chains were all read from a single sample in a study of blood T cells in healthy people across ages. Through a sample-barcoded 5' primer and a J-beta primer mix, a second PCR was run for about 6 to 11 cycles. TCRdb reanalysed the 5' RACE reads using MiXCR and keeps one entry per CDR3 protein. The sample consists of about 670,000 distinct CDR3 sequences, over 40% of them appearing once. The sample taken for sequencing was blood. These receptors were collected from an elderly woman in good health.

J is TRBJ1-2 and V is TRBV20-1, with D hard to call. Germline V gives CDR1 DFQATT, CDR2 SNEGSKA (reference sequence). This CDR3 is 13 amino acids long. V was pared by 3 bases and J by 2 bases, with 10 bases between. The CDR3: CSASLRANYGYTF. The CDR3, as DNA: TGCAGTGCTAGTTTACGGGCAAACTATGGCTACACCTTC.

The chain couples TRBV5-1 to TRBJ2-1; D remains unclear. The CDR3 length is 15 residues. The germline V and J ends were trimmed by 3 bases and 8 bases, with 18 bases remaining between them. The germline V gene has CDR1 SGHRS and CDR2 YFSETQ. CDR3 sequence reads: CASSSAGPLVHEQFF. The CDR3 bases are TGCGCCAGCAGCTCCGCCGGGCCCCTGGTACATGAGCAGTTCTTC.

As for this clonotype: At one end the junction does not follow the germline gene, possibly because of a read error. This chain joins TRBV4-2 and TRBJ2-2; 12 bases agree with TRBD2. CDR3 length: 17 amino acids. The germline gives CDR1 LGHNA, CDR2 YNFKEQ. Written as DNA, the CDR3 is TGTGCCGGCAGCCAACTAGCGGGGGGCGCAAACACCGGGGAGCTGTTTTTT. It encodes CAGSQLAGGANTGELFF.

In this sample, this clonotype turned up a few times. A much larger clone lies a single base off, so this may be a read error. J is TRBJ2-5 and V is TRBV6-6; D is unclear. Trimming took 4 bases from V and 11 from J, leaving 23 bases between them. The CDR3 loop spans 15 amino acids. Germline V gene sequence: CDR1 MNHNY, CDR2 SVGAGI (reference sequence). As DNA, the CDR3 is TGTGCCAGCAGTTCCCCAGCGACACGGAACAATGAGCAGTACTTC. Translating it yields CASSSPATRNNEQYF.

With regard to this clonotype: This may arise from a read error, as a much more abundant clone is one base away. V usage is TRBV5-5 and J usage is TRBJ2-7; weak D call: TRBD1 (6 bases). The CDR3 totals 14 residues. Trimming shortened V by 4 bases and J by 9 bases, and 20 bases separated the two germline ends. In germline, CDR1 is SGHKS, CDR2 YYEKEE (reference sequence). CDR3 in amino acids: CASSVGQIAPLQYF. Written as DNA, the CDR3 is TGTGCCAGCAGCGTTGGACAGATTGCCCCTCTGCAGTACTTC.

The chain has TRBV9 and TRBJ2-1, with D possibly matching TRBD2 (6 bases). V lost 3 bases to trimming and J lost 0 bases, with 13 bases between them. Germline lookup yields CDR1 SGDLS and CDR2 YYNGEE. This CDR3 contains 16 residues. CDR3 amino acids: CASSGRDLSSYNEQFF. DNA of the CDR3: TGTGCCAGCAGCGGACGGGACTTAAGCTCCTACAATGAGCAGTTCTTC.

On this clonotype itself: This may be a read error, as it is one base from a much larger clone. The chain has TRBV9 and TRBJ2-5, with D possibly being TRBD2 (5 bases). The CDR3 is 14 residues long. CDR1 and CDR2 from the germline V gene are SGDLS and YYNGEE. The CDR3 region has the DNA TGTGCCAGCGGCGTAGGTGGAGGATCCGAGACCCAGTACTTC. This encodes CASGVGGGSETQYF.

As for this clonotype: This sequence may be a read error, since a much larger clone differs from it by one base. The chain combines TRBV5-1 with TRBJ2-1; D perhaps matches TRBD2 (6 bases). The CDR3 length is 15 residues. The ends were cut back, 4 bases at V and 3 bases at J, with 14 bases in the middle. CDR1 and CDR2 (germline): SGHRS, YFSETQ. This CDR3 is CASSIDSSVYNEQFF. CDR3 nucleotides: TGCGCCAGCAGCATCGATTCTAGCGTCTACAATGAGCAGTTCTTC. The complete variable domain, with remaining parts taken from reference TRBV5-1 and TRBJ2-1, reads KAGVTQTPRYLIKTRGQQVTLSCSPISGHRSVSWYQQTPGQGLQFLFEYFSETQRNKGNFPGRFSGRQFSNSRSEMNVSTLELGDSALYLCASSIDSSVYNEQFFGPGTRLTVL.

To note about this clonotype: The junction shows a germline mismatch at one end, possibly a read error. This chain joins TRBV11-2 and TRBJ2-1; 11 bases match TRBD2. Germline loops: CDR1 SGHAT, CDR2 FQNNGV. The CDR3 covers 17 residues. In nucleotides, the CDR3 is TGTGCCGGCAGCCTAATGGTACTAGCGGGAGATTTAGATGAGCAGTTCTTC. Protein product: CAGSLMVLAGDLDEQFF.

This clonotype has more than one count but fewer than ten. The rearrangement uses TRBV5-1 and TRBJ2-1; 7 nucleotides line up with TRBD2. The V gene end was trimmed by 0 bases and the J gene end by 6 bases; junction bases not matched to a gene: 9. In germline, CDR1 is SGHRS, CDR2 YFSETQ. This CDR3 comprises 16 residues. The CDR3 loop reads CASSLDFAGVGNEQFF. The CDR3, as DNA: TGCGCCAGCAGCTTGGATTTCGCGGGAGTTGGCAATGAGCAGTTCTTC. Full variable domain (remainder filled in from reference TRBV5-1 and TRBJ2-1): KAGVTQTPRYLIKTRGQQVTLSCSPISGHRSVSWYQQTPGQGLQFLFEYFSETQRNKGNFPGRFSGRQFSNSRSEMNVSTLELGDSALYLCASSLDFAGVGNEQFFGPGTRLTVL.

The chain has TRBV12-3 or TRBV12-4 and TRBJ2-7, with TRBD2 as a possible D gene (6 bases). The CDR3 sequence is 15 residues long. V was trimmed by 7 bases and J by 7 bases, leaving 23 bases between them. The chain's CDR3 is CASTPDLAEYNEQYF. The CDR3 coding sequence is TGTGCCAGCACCCCCGATTTAGCGGAGTACAATGAGCAGTACTTC.

This clonotype was counted at least ten times. This rearrangement joins TRBV13 to TRBJ1-2; D is unclear. Trimming removed 5 bases from V and 2 bases from J, with 15 bases in between. The CDR3 spans 15 residues. Germline values: CDR1 PRHDT, CDR2 FYEKMQ (reference sequence). This CDR3 is CASSRVLGLNYGYTF. In DNA, the CDR3 is TGTGCCAGCAGCCGCGTGCTGGGCTTAAACTATGGCTACACCTTC.

The J gene is TRBJ2-4, the V gene TRBV7-2; D may correspond to TRBD1 or TRBD2 (5 bases each). Trimming removed 1 base at V and 7 bases at J, with 11 bases between. Looked up from germline, CDR1 is SGHTA and CDR2 is FQGNSA. This CDR3 is 14 amino acids long. CDR3: CASSLEAGDNIQYF. The DNA of the CDR3 is TGTGCCAGCAGCTTAGAGGCCGGGGACAACATTCAGTACTTC. The whole variable domain, filled in from reference TRBV7-2 and TRBJ2-4, reads GAGVSQSPSNKVTEKGKDVELRCDPISGHTALYWYRQSLGQGLEFLIYFQGNSAPDKSGLPSDRFSAERTGGSVSTLTIQRTQQEDSAVYLCASSLEAGDNIQYFGAGTRLSVL.

There are many counts of this clonotype. The chain has TRBV5-5 and TRBJ2-5; tentative D call: TRBD2 (6 bases). V lost 4 bases and J 13 bases, leaving 20 bases between the germline ends. CDR3 length: 13 residues. The germline gives CDR1 SGHKS, CDR2 YYEKEE (reference sequence). The CDR3 DNA follows: TGTGCCAGCAGCCGTGGTAGCGGAGAGAAGATGTACTTC. It yields the protein CASSRGSGEKMYF.

The V gene is TRBV25-1, the J gene TRBJ2-3; D is ambiguous. The germline gives CDR1 MGHDK, CDR2 SYGVNS. V was clipped by 3 bases and J by 2 bases, with 6 bases between them. The CDR3 runs 13 residues. CDR3 protein: CASSEANTDTQYF. Here the CDR3 DNA reads TGTGCCAGCAGTGAGGCAAACACAGATACGCAGTATTTT.

This clonotype was counted between two and nine times. V and J are TRBV28 and TRBJ1-1; D unclear. V was shortened by 9 bases and J by 3 bases, with 14 bases between the two germline ends. Germline CDR1 MDHEN, CDR2 SYDVKM. The CDR3 sequence is 13 residues long. CDR3 loop: CASGPELDTEAFF. The DNA for the CDR3 is TGTGCCAGTGGACCCGAGTTGGACACTGAAGCTTTCTTT.